This T cell receptor beta chain was obtained from a study of technical replicates of blood from a handful of donors. The length of the CDR3 is 16 residues. Germline V gene sequence: CDR1 MGHRA, CDR2 YSYEKL. Losses at the gene ends were 2 bases for V and 3 bases for J; bases not matched to a gene: 4. The repertoire was sequenced with immunoSEQ multiplex PCR; TCRdb's copy has only in-frame clones and lacks some. The sample carries approximately 97,000 clones, around 96% recorded once. V usage is TRBV4-1 and J usage is TRBJ2-1; 10 positions match TRBD1. This receptor was obtained from a human donor in good health. What was sequenced was T cells isolated from PBMCs. The CDR3 spells CASSQYRDRGYNEQFF. CDR3 nucleotide sequence: TGCGCCAGCAGCCAATACCGGGACAGGGGCTACAATGAGCAGTTCTTC.